A single T cell receptor (beta chain) is shown here with its context. Its antigen is unidentified. The CDR3 sequence is 16 residues long. Trimming shortened V by 3 bases and J by 2 bases, and 17 bases separated the two germline ends. CDR1 and CDR2 from the germline V gene are SGDLS and YYNGEE. The sample comes from a study of cytomegalovirus exposure and HLA in healthy donors. Study-wide results and limits: Later findings reportedly placed an Asian-associated ancestry cluster below the roughly 670-donor mean for N-insertions.

It was with 60 Vbeta and 13 Jbeta primers that the PCR ran. Sequencing used immunoSEQ multiplex PCR; TCRdb keeps in-frame clones, though not all of them. The table lists approximately 100,000 clones, around 80% of them singletons, with 3.1% in the top ten. This clonotype was obtained from a woman in her forties in good health and CMV-seronegative. The J gene is TRBJ1-2, the V gene TRBV9; D is ambiguous. Sequencing was performed on PBMCs. CDR3 in amino acids: CASSAPPGRGNYGYTF. The CDR3 DNA is TGTGCCAGCAGCGCCCCGCCCGGACGAGGGAACTATGGCTACACCTTC.